These 19 T cell receptor beta chains came from one sample sequenced in a study of cytomegalovirus exposure and HLA in healthy donors. 13 Jbeta primers and 60 Vbeta primers were used for the PCR. Clones were read by immunoSEQ multiplex PCR, and TCRdb kept only the in-frame ones, dropping some. The sample records 150,000 to 250,000 clones, approximately 78% being singletons. Sequencing used PBMCs. The origin of the receptors is a woman aged 45-60 years in good health and CMV-seropositive.

The rearrangement links TRBV5-5 to TRBJ1-1; tentative D call: TRBD1 (5 bases). The germline V and J ends were trimmed by 1 base and 4 bases, with 14 bases remaining between them. The CDR3 is 15 residues long. Germline CDR1 is SGHKS and CDR2 is YYEKEE (reference sequence). CDR3 bases: TGTGCCAGCAGCTTGAGACAAGGGGAGGGCACTGAAGCTTTCTTT. This encodes CASSLRQGEGTEAFF.

The chain employs TRBV2 and TRBJ2-3, with TRBD2 matching over 7 bases. In germline, CDR1 is SNHLY, CDR2 FYNNEI. CDR3 length: 17 residues. V dropped 2 bases and J dropped 0; count of bases not matched to a gene: 8. The CDR3 nucleotides are TGTGCCAGCAGTGAACGGGGGGTAGCGCGGAGCACAGATACGCAGTATTTT. Encoded protein: CASSERGVARSTDTQYF.

The V call is TRBV10-3, the J call TRBJ2-3; D unresolved. The germline V and J ends were trimmed by 6 bases and 3 bases, with 4 bases remaining between them. In germline, CDR1 is ENHRY, CDR2 SYGVKD. This CDR3 is 11 amino acids long. CDR3 coding DNA: TGTGCCATCAGCGTAACAGATACGCAGTATTTT. This gives the protein CAISVTDTQYF.

The chain joins TRBV6-5 to TRBJ1-3, with 8 bases aligning to TRBD1. This CDR3 spans 13 amino acids. V was clipped by 5 bases and J by 8 bases; unmatched bases: 5. Germline CDR1 reads MNHEY; CDR2 reads SVGAGI. CDR3 nucleotides: TGTGCCAGCAGTCGGACAGGGCTCGACACCATATATTTT. Translation: CASSRTGLDTIYF.

The chain uses TRBV6-5 and TRBJ1-5, with 9 bases lining up with TRBD1. Germline V gives CDR1 MNHEY, CDR2 SVGAGI. There are 14 residues in the CDR3. V shed 2 bases and J 7 bases; nucleotides not matched to a gene: 3. The CDR3, as DNA: TGTGCCAGCAGTTACCGACAGGGGGGACAGCCCCAGCATTTT. Translating it yields CASSYRQGGQPQHF.

The genes are TRBV21-1 and TRBJ1-2; TRBD1 is taken as the D call from the table, unchecked against the DNA. TRBV21-1 is a pseudogene segment. The CDR3 consists of 14 residues. In DNA, the CDR3 is TGTGCCAGCAGTGCGGGACAGGGTAACTATGGCTACACCTTC. Amino acids: CASSAGQGNYGYTF.

CDR3 nucleotides: TGTGCCAGCAGCTTACGAGGAAGTGAGCAGTTCTTC. Amino acids: CASSLRGSEQFF. The V call is TRBV7-9, the J call TRBJ2-1, with unresolved D. This CDR3 has 12 residues. V dropped 2 bases and J dropped 9 bases, with 8 bases sitting between them. The germline V gene encodes CDR1 SEHNR and CDR2 FQNEAQ (reference sequence).

This clone showed up just a few times. The chain links TRBV7-9 to TRBJ1-6; a weak D match, TRBD1 (5 bases). Per the germline V gene, CDR1 is SEHNR and CDR2 is FQNEAQ (reference sequence). This CDR3 has 13 amino acids. The CDR3 spells CATFTTANSPLHF. CDR3 bases: TGTGCTACGTTTACGACAGCTAATTCACCCCTCCACTTT.

To note about this clone: Other nucleotide sequences from this sample produce the same CDR3. The J gene is TRBJ2-1, the V gene TRBV28; 7 nucleotides match TRBD2. Germline-derived CDR1 and CDR2 are MDHEN and SYDVKM. The CDR3 contains 14 residues. V dropped 6 bases and J dropped 7; count of bases not matched to a gene: 9. The CDR3 region has the DNA TGTGCCAGCAGCACGCCCGGGGGGAGGAATGAGCAGTTCTTC. It codes for CASSTPGGRNEQFF.

V is TRBV18 and J is TRBJ1-1, with TRBD1 identical over 9 bases. CDR1 is KGHSH and CDR2 is LQKENI in the germline V gene. There are 16 residues in the CDR3. V trimming: 1 base; J trimming: 1 base; junction bases outside the gene matches: 4. As DNA, the CDR3 is TGTGCCAGCTCACCACTGACAGGGGGTAGGAACACTGAAGCTTTCTTT. This codes for CASSPLTGGRNTEAFF.

V is TRBV20-1 and J is TRBJ2-1; D uncertain. V was shortened by 3 bases and J by 11 bases, with 8 bases between the two germline ends. Germline V gene lookup returns CDR1 DFQATT and CDR2 SNEGSKA (reference sequence). The CDR3 has 10 residues. This chain's CDR3 is CSARMKQQFF. The CDR3 region has the DNA TGCAGTGCTAGGATGAAGCAGCAGTTCTTC.

The rearrangement links TRBV4-1 to TRBJ2-1; D may be TRBD2 (6 bases). The V gene lost 3 bases and the J gene lost 4 bases, with 16 bases spanning the gap. Germline CDR1 and CDR2: MGHRA and YSYEKL. The CDR3 is 16 residues long. The CDR3 region has the DNA TGCGCCAGCAGCCAGGCGGGAACCTTAGAGTACAATGAGCAGTTCTTC. Its translation: CASSQAGTLEYNEQFF.

This rearrangement joins TRBV5-1 to TRBJ2-7; 7 bases are a match to TRBD1. Germline trimming cut 4 bases from V and 2 bases from J; bases unmatched to any gene: 6. The germline gives CDR1 SGHRS, CDR2 YFSETQ. This CDR3 contains 14 residues. The CDR3 DNA follows: TGCGCCAGCAGCAACTCCGGGACAGCCTACGAGCAGTACTTC. It encodes CASSNSGTAYEQYF.

The chain couples TRBV7-7 to TRBJ1-2; 9 nucleotides align to TRBD1. The CDR3 loop spans 15 amino acids. In germline, CDR1 is SSHAT, CDR2 FNYEAQ (reference sequence). The junction had 11 bases not matched to a gene; V was cut back by 5 bases and J by 7 bases. The CDR3 sequence is CASSARDRVNGGYTF. The CDR3 DNA follows: TGTGCCAGCAGCGCGCGGGACAGGGTTAACGGTGGCTACACCTTC.

The chain recombines TRBV9 with TRBJ2-1; TRBD1 agrees at 7 bases. Germline V CDR1 and CDR2: SGDLS, YYNGEE. V shed 8 bases and J 5 bases; nucleotides not matched to a gene: 10. This CDR3 is 14 amino acids long. The DNA for the CDR3 is TGTGCCAGTAAGGGGCCAGGGGGACACAATGAGCAGTTCTTC. Its protein is CASKGPGGHNEQFF.

The V gene is TRBV10-3, the J gene TRBJ1-4; 8 bases align to TRBD1. After removal of 10 bases from V and 8 bases from J, the junction contained 9 bases not matched to a gene. CDR1 and CDR2 (germline): ENHRY, SYGVKD. The length of the CDR3 is 13 residues. The CDR3 DNA reads TGTGCCAAAGACAGGGGAGGTTGGGAAAAACTGTTTTTT. Translation: CAKDRGGWEKLFF.

CDR3 bases: TGTGCCAGCAGAAGCGTAGCGGGAGGCACAGATACGCAGTATTTT. Residues: CASRSVAGGTDTQYF. This chain joins TRBV6-5 and TRBJ2-3; 9 bases map to TRBD2. This CDR3 comprises 15 residues. Germline lookup yields CDR1 MNHEY and CDR2 SVGAGI. The V and J ends lost 6 bases and 1 base, in that order; junction bases with no gene match: 5.

This clone was observed a few times. The chain joins TRBV11-1 to TRBJ2-7, with 7 bases aligning to TRBD1. Germline trimming cut 5 bases from V and 0 bases from J; bases unmatched to any gene: 10. Per germline, CDR1 SGHAT and CDR2 FQDESV (reference sequence). The CDR3 totals 16 residues. CDR3: CASSRERGQISYEQYF. CDR3 sequence (DNA): TGTGCCAGCAGCCGTGAAAGGGGACAGATCTCCTACGAGCAGTACTTC.

The chain links TRBV30 to TRBJ2-5; a possible D gene is TRBD1 (5 bases). CDR1 is GTSNPN and CDR2 is SVGIG in the germline V gene (reference sequence). The CDR3 loop spans 13 amino acids. V lost 2 bases, J lost 3 bases, and 10 bases lay in between. Written as DNA, the CDR3 is TGTGCCTGGAGTTCTGTAGGGGAAGAGACCCAGTACTTC. Translated, it gives CAWSSVGEETQYF. Filled out from reference TRBV30 and TRBJ2-5, the complete variable domain reads SQTIHQWPATLVQPVGSPLSLECTVEGTSNPNLYWYRQAAGRGLQLLFYSVGIGQISSEVPQNLSASRPQDRQFILSSKKLLLSDSGFYLCAWSSVGEETQYFGPGTRLLVL.